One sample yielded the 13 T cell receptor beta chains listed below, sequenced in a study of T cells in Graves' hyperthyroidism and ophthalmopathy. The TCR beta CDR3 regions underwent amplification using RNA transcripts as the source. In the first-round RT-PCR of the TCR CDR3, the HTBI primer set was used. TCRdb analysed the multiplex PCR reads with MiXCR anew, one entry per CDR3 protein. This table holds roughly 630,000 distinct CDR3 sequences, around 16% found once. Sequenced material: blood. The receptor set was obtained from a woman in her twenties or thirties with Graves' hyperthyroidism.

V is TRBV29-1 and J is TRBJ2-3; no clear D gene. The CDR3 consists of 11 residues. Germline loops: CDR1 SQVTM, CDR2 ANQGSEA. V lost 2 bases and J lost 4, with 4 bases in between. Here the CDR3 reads CSVELADTQYF. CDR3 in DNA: TGCAGCGTTGAATTGGCAGATACGCAGTATTTT.

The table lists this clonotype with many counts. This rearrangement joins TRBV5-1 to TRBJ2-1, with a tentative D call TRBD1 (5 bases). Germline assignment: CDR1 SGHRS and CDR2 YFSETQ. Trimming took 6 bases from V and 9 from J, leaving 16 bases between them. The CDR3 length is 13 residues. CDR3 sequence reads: CASNPDTSGEQFF. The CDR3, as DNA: TGCGCCAGCAACCCGGACACCTCCGGTGAGCAGTTCTTC.

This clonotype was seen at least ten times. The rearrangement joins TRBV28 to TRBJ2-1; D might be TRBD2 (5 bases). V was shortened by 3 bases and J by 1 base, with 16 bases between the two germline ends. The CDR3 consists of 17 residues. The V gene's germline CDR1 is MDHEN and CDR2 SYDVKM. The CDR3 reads CASSFWRLADSYNEQFF. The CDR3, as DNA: TGTGCCAGCAGTTTCTGGCGTCTAGCAGATTCCTACAATGAGCAGTTCTTC.

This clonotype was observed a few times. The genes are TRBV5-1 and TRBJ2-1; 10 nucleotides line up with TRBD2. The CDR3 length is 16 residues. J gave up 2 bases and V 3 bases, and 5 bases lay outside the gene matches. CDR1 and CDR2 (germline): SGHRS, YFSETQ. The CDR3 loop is CASSSAGGGPYNEQFF. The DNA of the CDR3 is TGCGCCAGCAGCTCAGCGGGAGGGGGCCCCTACAATGAGCAGTTCTTC.

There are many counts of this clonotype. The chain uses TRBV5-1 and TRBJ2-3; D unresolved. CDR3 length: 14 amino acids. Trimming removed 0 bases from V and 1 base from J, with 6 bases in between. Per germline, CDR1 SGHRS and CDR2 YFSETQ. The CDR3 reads CASSLALGTDTQYF. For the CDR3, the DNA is TGCGCCAGCAGCTTGGCCCTCGGCACAGATACGCAGTATTTT.

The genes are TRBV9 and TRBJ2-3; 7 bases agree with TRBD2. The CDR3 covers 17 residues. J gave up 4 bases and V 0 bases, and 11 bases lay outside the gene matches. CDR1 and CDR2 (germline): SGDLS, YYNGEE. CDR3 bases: TGTGCCAGCAGCGTAGTGAACCCGGGAGGAGGAGCAGATACGCAGTATTTT. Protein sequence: CASSVVNPGGGADTQYF.

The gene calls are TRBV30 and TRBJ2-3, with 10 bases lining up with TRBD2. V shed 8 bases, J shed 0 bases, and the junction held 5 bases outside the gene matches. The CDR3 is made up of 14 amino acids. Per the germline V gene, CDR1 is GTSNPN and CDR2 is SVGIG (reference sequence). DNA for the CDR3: TGTGCCCGGAAGCGGGGGGGCAGCACAGATACGCAGTATTTT. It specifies CARKRGGSTDTQYF.

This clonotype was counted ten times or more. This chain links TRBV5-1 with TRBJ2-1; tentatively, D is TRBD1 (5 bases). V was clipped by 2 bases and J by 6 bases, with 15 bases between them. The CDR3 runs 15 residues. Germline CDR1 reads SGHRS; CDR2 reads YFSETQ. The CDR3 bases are TGCGCCAGCAGCTTCACGGGCGGCAGGGTCAATGAGCAGTTCTTC. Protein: CASSFTGGRVNEQFF.

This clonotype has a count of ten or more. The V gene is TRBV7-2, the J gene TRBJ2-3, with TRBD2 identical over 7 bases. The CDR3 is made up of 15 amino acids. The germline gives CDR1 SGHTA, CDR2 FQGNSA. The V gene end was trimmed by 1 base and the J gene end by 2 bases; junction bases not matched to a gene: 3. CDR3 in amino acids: CASSLGLADTDTQYF. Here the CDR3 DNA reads TGTGCCAGCAGCTTAGGCCTAGCGGACACAGATACGCAGTATTTT.

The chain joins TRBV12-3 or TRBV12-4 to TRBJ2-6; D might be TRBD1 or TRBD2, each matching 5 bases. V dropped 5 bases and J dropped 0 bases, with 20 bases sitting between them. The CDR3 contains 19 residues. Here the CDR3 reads CASSLQMRIGTSGANVLTF. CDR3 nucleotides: TGTGCCAGCAGTCTTCAGATGAGGATCGGGACCTCTGGGGCCAACGTCCTGACTTTC.

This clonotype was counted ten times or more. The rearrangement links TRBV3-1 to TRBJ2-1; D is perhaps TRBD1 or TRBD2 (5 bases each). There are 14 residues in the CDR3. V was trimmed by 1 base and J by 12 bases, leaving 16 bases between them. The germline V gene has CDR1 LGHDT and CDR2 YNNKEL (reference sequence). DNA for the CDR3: TGTGCCAGCAGCCAAGTAGGGACCTTTCCGGGGCAGTTCTTC. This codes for CASSQVGTFPGQFF.

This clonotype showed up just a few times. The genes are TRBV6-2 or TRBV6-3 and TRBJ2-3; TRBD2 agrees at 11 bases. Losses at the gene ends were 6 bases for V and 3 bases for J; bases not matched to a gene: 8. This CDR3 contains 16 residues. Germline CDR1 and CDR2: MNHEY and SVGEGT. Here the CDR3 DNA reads TGTGCCAGCAGCACACCCGGGACTAGCGGTACAGATACGCAGTATTTT. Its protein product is CASSTPGTSGTDTQYF.

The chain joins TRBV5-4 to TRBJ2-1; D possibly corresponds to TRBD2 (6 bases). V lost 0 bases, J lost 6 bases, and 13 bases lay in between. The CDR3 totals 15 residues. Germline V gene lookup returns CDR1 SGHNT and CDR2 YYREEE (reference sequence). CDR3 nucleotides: TGTGCCAGCAGCTTGGGCGGGGCTCTGGGCAATGAGCAGTTCTTC. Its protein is CASSLGGALGNEQFF.